Shown below are 27 T cell receptor beta chains from a single sample sequenced in a study of OX40 agonist ivuxolimab in advanced cancers. The protocol was immunoSEQ multiplex PCR, while the TCRdb copy is restricted to in-frame clones and leaves out a portion. The data show about 60,000 clones, approximately 80% seen once. Sequences were derived from CD4+ or CD8+ T cells sorted from blood, sampled in a trial of the OX40 agonist ivuxolimab. The receptor set was obtained from an adult with an advanced solid tumor such as melanoma, head and neck, liver or kidney cancer.

The J gene is TRBJ1-2, the V gene TRBV9; D ambiguous. V lost 0 bases and J 6 bases, leaving 9 bases between the germline ends. CDR1 and CDR2 (germline): SGDLS, YYNGEE. The CDR3 is 13 residues long. CDR3 coding DNA: TGTGCCAGCAGCGTAGACAGCCTTCATGGCTACACCTTC. It specifies CASSVDSLHGYTF.

V is TRBV4-3 and J is TRBJ2-1; a weak D match, TRBD2 (7 bases). Germline values: CDR1 LGHNA, CDR2 YSLEER. This CDR3 is 14 amino acids long. Trimming left V 0 bases short and J 13 bases short, with 16 bases between. The CDR3 loop is CASSQDLVGGTQFF. CDR3 nucleotide sequence: TGCGCCAGCAGCCAAGATTTAGTCGGGGGGACACAGTTCTTC.

This clone is a singleton in its sample. This chain joins TRBV14 and TRBJ2-5; TRBD2 aligns across 9 bases. CDR1 SGHDN and CDR2 FVKESK come from the germline V gene. CDR3 size: 15 residues. V was pared by 0 bases and J by 4 bases, with 3 bases of the junction left unmatched. DNA of the CDR3: TGTGCCAGCAGCCAAGATCGTAGCGGGAGAGAGACCCAGTACTTC. This gives the protein CASSQDRSGRETQYF.

The V gene is TRBV30, the J gene TRBJ2-2; D not certain. V lost 3 bases, J lost 6 bases, and 11 bases lay in between. Germline V gives CDR1 GTSNPN, CDR2 SVGIG (reference sequence). CDR3 length: 13 residues. The CDR3 DNA follows: TGTGCCTGGAGCAAAGGAGTTCCCGGGGAGCTGTTTTTT. Amino acid sequence: CAWSKGVPGELFF. The full variable domain, its missing parts supplied by reference TRBV30 and TRBJ2-2, is SQTIHQWPATLVQPVGSPLSLECTVEGTSNPNLYWYRQAAGRGLQLLFYSVGIGQISSEVPQNLSASRPQDRQFILSSKKLLLSDSGFYLCAWSKGVPGELFFGEGSRLTVL.

This chain joins TRBV18 and TRBJ1-1; a weak D match, TRBD1 (5 bases). This CDR3 spans 16 amino acids. The germline V gene encodes CDR1 KGHSH and CDR2 LQKENI. Trimming left V 0 bases short and J 3 bases short, with 14 bases between. The CDR3 coding sequence is TGTGCCAGCTCACCACCCGGGTCAACCAGGGACACTGAAGCTTTCTTT. It encodes CASSPPGSTRDTEAFF.

The chain couples TRBV11-2 to TRBJ2-5; D is unresolved. V was clipped by 0 bases and J by 4 bases, with 3 bases between them. The germline CDR1 and CDR2 sequences are SGHAT and FQNNGV. There are 12 residues in the CDR3. CDR3 sequence: CASSLDRETQYF. The CDR3 nucleotides are TGTGCCAGCAGCTTAGATCGAGAGACCCAGTACTTC.

This clone was recorded only once. The genes are TRBV5-1 and TRBJ2-1; D gene uncertain. CDR3 length equals 15 residues. The V end was cut by 3 bases, the J end by 0 bases, with 10 bases between. The germline CDR1 and CDR2 sequences are SGHRS and YFSETQ. The CDR3 region is CASSSGGNSYNEQFF. The CDR3 DNA sequence: TGCGCCAGCAGCTCAGGCGGAAACTCCTACAATGAGCAGTTCTTC.

The chain employs TRBV5-6 and TRBJ1-6, with 7 bases that match TRBD1. Germline V gene lookup returns CDR1 SGHDT and CDR2 YYEEEE. CDR3 length: 14 residues. J lost 9 bases, V lost 2 bases, and 5 bases had no gene match. CDR3 loop: CASSFYRGISPLHF. The CDR3 DNA follows: TGTGCCAGCAGCTTCTACAGGGGTATTTCACCCCTCCACTTT.

This chain uses TRBV7-2 with TRBJ1-1, with a weak D call TRBD1 (5 bases). Per the germline V gene, CDR1 is SGHTA and CDR2 is FQGNSA. The CDR3 is made up of 14 amino acids. Deletions cut 0 bases from V and 4 bases from J, with 9 bases between. The CDR3 sequence is CASSLALRGTEAFF. CDR3 in DNA: TGTGCCAGCAGCTTAGCGCTAAGGGGCACTGAAGCTTTCTTT.

The chain employs TRBV29-1 and TRBJ2-3; 12 bases match TRBD2. Germline CDR1 and CDR2: SQVTM and ANQGSEA. This CDR3 is built from 13 residues. V shed 4 bases, J shed 8 bases, and the junction held 4 bases outside the gene matches. CDR3 protein: CSVVATSGGTQYF. In DNA, the CDR3 is TGCAGCGTTGTAGCGACTAGCGGGGGTACGCAGTATTTT.

V is TRBV5-8 and J is TRBJ1-1, with no clear D. Germline V gene lookup returns CDR1 SGHTS and CDR2 YDEGEE. V was trimmed by 2 bases and J by 0 bases, leaving 5 bases between them. This CDR3 is 13 amino acids long. The CDR3 loop is CASSLWMNTEAFF. The CDR3 coding sequence is TGTGCCAGCAGCTTATGGATGAACACTGAAGCTTTCTTT.

V is TRBV27 and J is TRBJ2-5; 12 bases line up with TRBD2. The CDR3 extends over 16 amino acids. Germline V CDR1 and CDR2: MNHEY, SMNVEV (reference sequence). J gave up 5 bases and V 7 bases, and 11 bases lay outside the gene matches. The CDR3 DNA reads TGTGCCAGCAAACCGGGACTAGCGGGTACCCCGGAGACCCAGTACTTC. It yields the protein CASKPGLAGTPETQYF.

The chain combines TRBV19 with TRBJ2-5; 11 bases line up with TRBD1. This CDR3 is built from 13 residues. V was pared by 5 bases and J by 13 bases, with 9 bases of the junction left unmatched. Germline CDR1 is LNHDA and CDR2 is SQIVND (reference sequence). The CDR3 spells CASSEPGQGVPYF. CDR3 nucleotides: TGTGCCAGTAGTGAGCCGGGACAGGGGGTGCCGTACTTC.

The chain links TRBV10-3 to TRBJ1-4; maybe TRBD1 (6 bases). V lost 2 bases to trimming and J lost 8 bases, with 15 bases between them. The germline CDR1 and CDR2 sequences are ENHRY and SYGVKD. This CDR3 spans 15 amino acids. The CDR3 DNA reads as TGTGCCATCAGTGAGGGCCTTGGGGGCAGGGAAAAACTGTTTTTT. It codes for CAISEGLGGREKLFF.

The chain is built from TRBV5-1 and TRBJ2-3; D unclear. Germline loops: CDR1 SGHRS, CDR2 YFSETQ. V lost 0 bases to trimming and J lost 0 bases, with 5 bases between them. The length of the CDR3 is 14 residues. CDR3 in amino acids: CASSLEPSTDTQYF. For the CDR3, the DNA is TGCGCCAGCAGCTTGGAGCCTAGCACAGATACGCAGTATTTT.

This sequence joins TRBV7-9 and TRBJ1-4, with D possibly matching TRBD1 (6 bases). The V end lost 8 bases, the J end lost 8 bases, and 12 bases lay between the germline ends. Per the germline V gene, CDR1 is SEHNR and CDR2 is FQNEAQ (reference sequence). The CDR3 sequence is 12 residues long. This CDR3 reads CASAQGGEKLFF. CDR3 sequence (DNA): TGTGCCAGCGCACAGGGCGGAGAAAAACTGTTTTTT.

V gene TRBV29-1 combines with J gene TRBJ2-3; D is unclear. V dropped 0 bases and J dropped 0 bases, with 10 bases sitting between them. This CDR3 is 15 amino acids long. The germline gives CDR1 SQVTM, CDR2 ANQGSEA. CDR3 nucleotides: TGCAGCGTTGAAGATCGGTCCGGGAGCACAGATACGCAGTATTTT. Its protein is CSVEDRSGSTDTQYF.

The CDR3 protein is CASSLVGSSGNTIYF. Here the CDR3 DNA reads TGCGCCAGCAGCTTGGTGGGCAGCTCTGGAAACACCATATATTTT. V gene TRBV5-1 combines with J gene TRBJ1-3, with unresolved D. The CDR3 runs 15 residues. Deletions cut 0 bases from V and 0 bases from J, with 7 bases between. The germline CDR1 and CDR2 sequences are SGHRS and YFSETQ.

The chain combines TRBV6-5 with TRBJ2-1, with no clear D. V shed 4 bases and J shed 0 bases, with 13 bases lying between them. Looked up from germline, CDR1 is MNHEY and CDR2 is SVGAGI. The CDR3 loop spans 16 amino acids. The CDR3 loop is CASSSPGPDSYNEQFF. The CDR3 DNA sequence: TGTGCCAGCAGTTCACCGGGCCCCGACTCCTACAATGAGCAGTTCTTC.

The rearrangement uses TRBV30 and TRBJ1-2; D gene uncertain. CDR3 length: 12 residues. Germline V lookup: CDR1 GTSNPN, CDR2 SVGIG (reference sequence). The germline V and J ends were trimmed by 5 bases and 2 bases, with 9 bases remaining between them. CDR3 sequence (DNA): TGTGCCTGGGGCTTACGGAACTATGGCTACACCTTC. This gives the protein CAWGLRNYGYTF.

This sequence joins TRBV7-9 and TRBJ2-7; no firm D call. The CDR3 totals 14 residues. The V end was cut by 2 bases, the J end by 0 bases, with 8 bases between. Per germline, CDR1 SEHNR and CDR2 FQNEAQ (reference sequence). The CDR3 DNA reads as TGTGCCAGCAGCTTATTAAGGAGCTCCTACGAGCAGTACTTC. Residues: CASSLLRSSYEQYF. The entire variable domain, with the rest obtained from reference TRBV7-9 and TRBJ2-7, is as follows: DTGVSQNPRHKITKRGQNVTFRCDPISEHNRLYWYRQTLGQGPEFLTYFQNEAQLEKSRLLSDRFSAERPKGSFSTLEIQRTEQGDSAMYLCASSLLRSSYEQYFGPGTRLTVT.

CDR3: CASSLELTGGSADTQYF. Here the CDR3 DNA reads TGCGCCAGCAGCTTAGAATTGACAGGGGGTAGCGCAGATACGCAGTATTTT. This sequence joins TRBV5-1 and TRBJ2-3, with 9 bases fitting TRBD1. J was trimmed by 4 bases and V by 2 bases; bases with no gene match: 11. The CDR3 length is 17 residues. CDR1 SGHRS and CDR2 YFSETQ come from the germline V gene. Based on the CDR3 plus reference TRBV5-1 and TRBJ2-3, the full variable domain is KAGVTQTPRYLIKTRGQQVTLSCSPISGHRSVSWYQQTPGQGLQFLFEYFSETQRNKGNFPGRFSGRQFSNSRSEMNVSTLELGDSALYLCASSLELTGGSADTQYFGPGTRLTVL.

The rearrangement links TRBV7-3 to TRBJ1-2; 9 nucleotides match TRBD1. With V trimmed by 6 bases and J by 4 bases, 6 bases remained unmatched. Germline V lookup: CDR1 SGHTA, CDR2 FQGTGA. The CDR3 sequence is 14 residues long. The CDR3 DNA sequence: TGTGCCAGCAGTCCCGGGACAGGGTTCTATGGCTACACCTTC. It specifies CASSPGTGFYGYTF.

The chain links TRBV19 to TRBJ1-2, with D possibly TRBD1 on 5 matching bases. The V gene lost 7 bases and the J gene lost 5 bases, with 20 bases spanning the gap. Germline V lookup: CDR1 LNHDA, CDR2 SQIVND (reference sequence). The CDR3 contains 15 residues. Here the CDR3 reads CASTQSEQVWYGYTF. The CDR3 nucleotides read TGTGCCAGTACCCAAAGTGAACAGGTCTGGTATGGCTACACCTTC.

The table lists this clone with a few counts. Other DNA sequences in the sample encode the same CDR3. The rearrangement links TRBV19 to TRBJ1-2; TRBD1 matches 11 bases. With 3 bases clipped from V and 4 bases from J, the junction kept 10 bases outside the gene matches. The germline gives CDR1 LNHDA, CDR2 SQIVND (reference sequence). The CDR3 loop spans 17 amino acids. The CDR3 DNA reads as TGTGCCAGTAGTATGCTGCGGACAGGGGGCGCTGGCTATGGCTACACCTTC. This encodes CASSMLRTGGAGYGYTF.

J is TRBJ2-4 and V is TRBV7-2; a weak D match, TRBD2 (5 bases). The germline V gene encodes CDR1 SGHTA and CDR2 FQGNSA. CDR3 length equals 15 residues. Between the trimmed V and J ends, which lost 3 bases and 7 bases, there was a span of 16 bases. The CDR3, as DNA: TGTGCCAGCAGCTTCGCGGGCCCTTCTGGGAACATTCAGTACTTC. It is translated as CASSFAGPSGNIQYF.

This chain connects TRBV9 to TRBJ2-7; tentative D call: TRBD1 (5 bases). This CDR3 comprises 14 residues. Trimming left V 0 bases short and J 2 bases short, with 9 bases between. CDR1 is SGDLS, CDR2 YYNGEE, per germline. CDR3 nucleotide sequence: TGTGCCAGCAGCGTAGGGCAGGGAACCTACGAGCAGTACTTC. Its protein product is CASSVGQGTYEQYF.